This T cell receptor beta chain came from a study of CD8+CD57+ T cells in acquired aplastic anemia. As regards this clonotype: One junction end does not reproduce the germline sequence, and a read error may be involved.

The study profiled TCR beta VDJ and CDR3 using genomic DNA as template. TCRdb called the reads again in MiXCR, with one record for every CDR3 protein. The sample includes about 160,000 distinct CDR3 sequences, approximately 40% seen only once; the top ten take under 1.2%. Germline V gives CDR1 LNHNV, CDR2 YYDKDF (reference sequence). The length of the CDR3 is 13 residues. The chain recombines TRBV15 with TRBJ1-1, with D maybe TRBD1 (5 bases). The sample taken for sequencing was sorted CD4+, CD8+, or CD8+CD57+ T cells (not recorded which) from PBMCs. This clonotype originated in a human donor in good health. CDR3 protein: CATSRTQGTDAFF. CDR3 bases: TGTGCCACCAGCAGAACTCAGGGAACTGACGCTTTCTTT.